This entry lists 28 T cell receptor beta chains sequenced from one sample in a study of human T cells and chemical hapten exposure. Time point given: pre-sensitization, week 0. Treatment: therapeutic diphenylcyclopropenone sensitization with weekly scalp DPC. Each CDR3 protein gets one entry after TCRdb re-called the RACE reads with MiXCR. The sample records more than 250,000 distinct CDR3 sequences, about 8.6% being singletons. The sample was whole blood, taken in connection with sensitization to the hapten diphenylcyclopropenone (DPC). Source of these receptors: a woman aged 35 to 49 with alopecia areata. Some clones in this sample may be carry-over from other donors' samples.

The sample holds many counts of this clonotype. The chain is built from TRBV5-1 and TRBJ2-1; TRBD2 might be the D (5 bases). V gave up 1 base and J gave up 4 bases, with 6 bases separating them. The germline V gene encodes CDR1 SGHRS and CDR2 YFSETQ. The CDR3 extends over 13 amino acids. The CDR3 nucleotides read TGCGCCAGCAGCTTGTCGGGGTACAATGAGCAGTTCTTC. Amino acid sequence: CASSLSGYNEQFF.

This clonotype turned up a few times. This chain joins TRBV7-9 and TRBJ2-2; no definite D call. The CDR3 extends over 14 amino acids. Trimming pared 1 base from V and 6 bases from J, leaving 9 bases between. The germline V gene encodes CDR1 SEHNR and CDR2 FQNEAQ (reference sequence). In DNA form, the CDR3 reads TGTGCCAGCAGCTTAGACTGGGTAGCCGGGGAGCTGTTTTTT. Its protein is CASSLDWVAGELFF.

The rearrangement uses TRBV12-3 or TRBV12-4 and TRBJ1-2, with D uncertain. The CDR3 totals 15 residues. Trimming shortened V by 3 bases and J by 5 bases, and 16 bases separated the two germline ends. For the CDR3, the DNA is TGTGCCAGCAGTTTTTTTATCCTTTCGGGGTATGGCTACACCTTC. This gives the protein CASSFFILSGYGYTF.

This clonotype appeared a few times. The rearrangement links TRBV20-1 to TRBJ2-1; 10 nucleotides agree with TRBD2. The CDR3 spans 14 residues. The J segment lost 8 bases and the V segment lost 5 bases, leaving 9 bases of the junction unmatched. CDR1 is DFQATT, CDR2 SNEGSKA, per germline (reference sequence). The CDR3, as DNA: TGCAGTGCTGGAACTAGCGGGAACGGAGATGAGCAGTTCTTC. Translated, it gives CSAGTSGNGDEQFF.

This clonotype was observed a few times. V usage is TRBV12-3 or TRBV12-4 and J usage is TRBJ2-7, with TRBD1 matching over 9 bases. Germline trimming cut 5 bases from V and 2 bases from J; bases unmatched to any gene: 7. This CDR3 comprises 15 residues. The CDR3 DNA follows: TGTGCCAGCAGTCAAGAGGGACAGGGTGCCTACGAGCAGTACTTC. It codes for CASSQEGQGAYEQYF.

The CDR3 sequence: CASSQDFGTEKSSGNTIYF. CDR3 nucleotides: TGTGCCAGCAGCCAAGATTTCGGGACGGAAAAAAGCTCTGGAAACACCATATATTTT. This chain uses TRBV3-1 with TRBJ1-3, with D maybe TRBD1 (5 bases). Trimming removed 0 bases from V and 0 bases from J, with 18 bases in between. The CDR3 has 19 residues. Per germline, CDR1 LGHDT and CDR2 YNNKEL (reference sequence).

J is TRBJ1-5 and V is TRBV28; D is unresolved. Per germline, CDR1 MDHEN and CDR2 SYDVKM. The V end lost 3 bases, the J end lost 0 bases, and 18 bases lay between the germline ends. The CDR3 contains 18 residues. The CDR3 loop is CASSFGRVAIYSNQPQHF. The CDR3 DNA is TGTGCCAGCAGTTTTGGCCGCGTGGCGATTTATAGCAATCAGCCCCAGCATTTT. Full variable domain (remainder filled in from reference TRBV28 and TRBJ1-5): DVKVTQSSRYLVKRTGEKVFLECVQDMDHENMFWYRQDPGLGLRLIYFSYDVKMKEKGDIPEGYSVSREKKERFSLILESASTNQTSMYLCASSFGRVAIYSNQPQHFGDGTRLSIL.

This clonotype has a handful of counts. The chain combines TRBV4-3 with TRBJ2-7; D may be TRBD1 (6 bases). The CDR3 loop spans 15 amino acids. Germline V gene sequence: CDR1 LGHNA, CDR2 YSLEER. V was shortened by 0 bases and J by 0 bases, with 9 bases between the two germline ends. The CDR3: CASSQETDSSYEQYF. The CDR3, as DNA: TGCGCCAGCAGCCAAGAAACGGACAGCTCCTACGAGCAGTACTTC.

This clonotype was seen only a few times. CDR3 coding DNA: TGTGCCAGCAGCCAGAGACAGAATGGCTACACCTTC. It translates to CASSQRQNGYTF. The rearrangement links TRBV5-5 to TRBJ1-2, with a weak D call TRBD1 (5 bases). V was pared by 4 bases and J by 6 bases, with 10 bases between. The CDR3 is 12 residues long. In germline, CDR1 is SGHKS, CDR2 YYEKEE (reference sequence).

This clonotype has just a few counts. V usage is TRBV6-1 and J usage is TRBJ1-1; a possible D gene is TRBD1 (6 bases). This CDR3 has 12 residues. CDR1 and CDR2 from the germline V gene are MNHNS and SASEGT. V shed 7 bases and J shed 7 bases, with 13 bases lying between them. Here the CDR3 DNA reads TGTGCCAGCACCATCACAGGGTATGAAGCTTTCTTT. The encoded protein is CASTITGYEAFF.

This clonotype was picked up a small number of times. This chain uses TRBV19 with TRBJ1-5; D possibly corresponds to TRBD1 (5 bases). Per germline, CDR1 LNHDA and CDR2 SQIVND (reference sequence). Deletions cut 5 bases from V and 0 bases from J, with 11 bases between. The CDR3 is made up of 15 amino acids. The CDR3 loop is CASSVTDYSNQPQHF. CDR3 nucleotides: TGTGCCAGTAGTGTGACAGACTATAGCAATCAGCCCCAGCATTTT.

This clonotype was found a few times. The V gene is TRBV5-1, the J gene TRBJ2-5; 8 nucleotides align to TRBD1. J lost 1 base, V lost 3 bases, and 8 bases had no gene match. Per the germline V gene, CDR1 is SGHRS and CDR2 is YFSETQ. The CDR3 is made up of 16 amino acids. In nucleotides, the CDR3 is TGCGCCAGCAGCTCAACAGGGGGGACGGTCCAAGAGACCCAGTACTTC. This sequence encodes CASSSTGGTVQETQYF.

The DNA for the CDR3 is TGTGCCAGCTCACCACTAAACGGTCTGAACACTGAAGCTTTCTTT. It is translated as CASSPLNGLNTEAFF. The chain links TRBV18 to TRBJ1-1; D unresolved. The CDR3 has 15 residues. V lost 1 base to trimming and J lost 0 bases, with 9 bases between them. CDR1 KGHSH and CDR2 LQKENI come from the germline V gene.

The V and J genes are TRBV10-1 and TRBJ2-5, with 14 nucleotides matching TRBD2. Germline loops: CDR1 WNHNN, CDR2 SYGVQD (reference sequence). V gave up 4 bases and J gave up 5 bases; unmatched junction bases: 9. The CDR3 runs to 17 residues. The CDR3 region has the DNA TGCGCCAGCAGTGGCCTCCGACTAGCGGGAGGGATCGAGACCCAGTACTTC. As protein: CASSGLRLAGGIETQYF.

This clonotype was seen ten or more times. The genes are TRBV12-3 or TRBV12-4 and TRBJ2-5; possibly TRBD1 for D (5 bases). The CDR3 is made up of 14 amino acids. Trimming took 3 bases from V and 2 from J, leaving 10 bases between them. The CDR3 DNA follows: TGTGCCAGCAGTTTGGGGCAGGTACAAGAGACCCAGTACTTC. Its protein is CASSLGQVQETQYF.

The table lists this clonotype with many counts. The rearrangement joins TRBV12-3 or TRBV12-4 to TRBJ1-1; D call uncertain. The CDR3 runs to 13 residues. V was clipped by 3 bases and J by 4 bases, with 9 bases between them. CDR3 bases: TGTGCCAGCAGTTTCGGGGTCGGCACTGAAGCTTTCTTT. It yields the protein CASSFGVGTEAFF.

This clonotype showed up just a few times. V usage is TRBV7-2 and J usage is TRBJ2-7; no firm D call. This CDR3 region has 16 residues. Per germline, CDR1 SGHTA and CDR2 FQGNSA. Trimming took off 5 bases at V and 0 bases at J, with 17 bases between the two ends. In nucleotides, the CDR3 is TGTGCCAGCAGCCCGGATTCTAGGCAGTTCTCCTACGAGCAGTACTTC. Translation: CASSPDSRQFSYEQYF.

This chain connects TRBV11-2 to TRBJ2-3; a possible D gene is TRBD1 (6 bases). The CDR3 is 15 amino acids. Germline CDR1 is SGHAT and CDR2 is FQNNGV. V was clipped by 5 bases and J by 1 base, with 13 bases between them. As DNA, the CDR3 is TGTGCCAGCAGCCTACGGACAGACCGCACAGATACGCAGTATTTT. Translated: CASSLRTDRTDTQYF.

The chain couples TRBV5-4 to TRBJ2-4, with D perhaps matching TRBD2 (5 bases). Trimming left V 4 bases short and J 9 bases short, with 20 bases between. Germline V gene data show CDR1 as SGHNT and CDR2 as YYREEE (reference sequence). The CDR3 spans 15 residues. CDR3 sequence: CASSPQALGAGIQYF. Written as DNA, the CDR3 is TGTGCCAGCAGCCCCCAGGCACTAGGAGCAGGCATTCAGTACTTC.

This clonotype has at least ten counts. The genes are TRBV5-6 and TRBJ2-5, with TRBD1 matching 9 bases. The CDR3 runs 12 residues. The V gene's germline CDR1 is SGHDT and CDR2 YYEEEE. J was trimmed by 10 bases and V by 1 base; bases with no gene match: 2. The CDR3 nucleotides are TGTGCCAGCAGCTTGACAGGGGGCCGCCAGTACTTC. As protein: CASSLTGGRQYF.

This clonotype has at least ten counts. The gene calls are TRBV5-1 and TRBJ2-3; possibly TRBD2 for D (5 bases). This CDR3 has 16 residues. Trimming left V 4 bases short and J 0 bases short, with 15 bases between. CDR1 and CDR2 (germline): SGHRS, YFSETQ. CDR3 DNA sequence: TGCGCCAGCAGCCCGACGACGGACTCTAGCACAGATACGCAGTATTTT. Residues: CASSPTTDSSTDTQYF.

This clonotype was seen a handful of times. The junction shows a germline mismatch at one end, possibly a read error. The V and J genes are TRBV28 and TRBJ2-6, with TRBD2 matching over 12 bases. CDR3 length equals 17 residues. Germline lookup yields CDR1 MDHEN and CDR2 SYDVKM. CDR3 nucleotides: TGTACCAGCACCCCGACTAGCGGGAGTTCTGGGGCCAACGTCCTGACTTTC. It translates to CTSTPTSGSSGANVLTF.

This chain links TRBV7-3 with TRBJ2-5, with TRBD2 matching 8 bases. The CDR3 runs 15 residues. V shed 2 bases and J 1 base; nucleotides not matched to a gene: 3. Germline CDR1 reads SGHTA; CDR2 reads FQGTGA. The CDR3 DNA is TGTGCCAGCAGCTTACGTAGCGGGACCCAAGAGACCCAGTACTTC. Protein: CASSLRSGTQETQYF.

This clonotype was observed a handful of times. The rearrangement joins TRBV27 to TRBJ2-7, with D possibly being TRBD1 (5 bases). V lost 4 bases and J lost 0, with 7 bases in between. The CDR3 extends over 13 amino acids. Germline V gives CDR1 MNHEY, CDR2 SMNVEV (reference sequence). The CDR3, as DNA: TGTGCCAGCAGTTCCCAGGGCTCCTACGAGCAGTACTTC. Translating it yields CASSSQGSYEQYF.

The table lists this clonotype with many counts. This sequence joins TRBV11-1 and TRBJ2-1, with 12 bases that match TRBD1. Germline lookup yields CDR1 SGHAT and CDR2 FQDESV (reference sequence). The CDR3 sequence is 16 residues long. V trimming: 5 bases; J trimming: 4 bases; junction bases outside the gene matches: 6. The CDR3 sequence: CASSQGTGGKYNEQFF. The DNA for the CDR3 is TGTGCCAGCAGCCAAGGGACAGGGGGCAAGTACAATGAGCAGTTCTTC.

This clonotype occurred many times. The chain recombines TRBV20-1 with TRBJ2-3; D is unresolved. The V end was cut by 3 bases, the J end by 4 bases, with 14 bases between. Germline-derived CDR1 and CDR2 are DFQATT and SNEGSKA (reference sequence). The CDR3 is 14 residues long. The CDR3 coding sequence is TGCAGTGCTAGGGCCCCACTGCAGCCAGATACGCAGTATTTT. Its translation: CSARAPLQPDTQYF.

This clonotype was found many times. The chain couples TRBV4-1 to TRBJ2-4; D is ambiguous. Germline V lookup: CDR1 MGHRA, CDR2 YSYEKL. The CDR3 covers 17 residues. The germline V and J ends were trimmed by 2 bases and 0 bases, with 14 bases remaining between them. Here the CDR3 DNA reads TGCGCCAGCAGCCAACTGCTACATTTACTAGCCAAAAACATTCAGTACTTC. It codes for CASSQLLHLLAKNIQYF.

This clonotype occurred many times. The rearrangement joins TRBV6-2 or TRBV6-3 to TRBJ1-2; no definite D call. Germline V lookup: CDR1 MNHEY, CDR2 SVGEGT. This CDR3 region has 14 residues. Trimming cost V 5 bases and J 8 bases, with 18 bases left between them. The CDR3 region is CASSADPQRGGYTF. CDR3 DNA: TGTGCCAGCAGTGCCGATCCCCAGAGAGGCGGCTACACCTTC.